This T cell receptor (beta chain) was profiled in a study of ipilimumab plus nivolumab after autologous stem cell transplantation. Method: immunoSEQ multiplex PCR; TCRdb's copy keeps in-frame clones and lacks some. The sample consists of some 87,000 clones, 83% of them appearing once. V lost 5 bases and J lost 4, with 20 bases in between. The CDR3 is 16 residues long. This sequence was found in a male donor with diffuse large B-cell lymphoma. The sequencing here drew on PBMCs, taken in a trial of ipilimumab plus nivolumab as post-transplant consolidation. The chain carries TRBV23-1 and TRBJ1-2; D may be TRBD1 (5 bases). TRBV23-1 is given ORF status, its function remaining uncertain. In nucleotides, the CDR3 is TGCGCCAGCAGTATAGTGGGACGCAGAAAGACCTATGGCTACACCTTC. Amino acids: CASSIVGRRKTYGYTF.